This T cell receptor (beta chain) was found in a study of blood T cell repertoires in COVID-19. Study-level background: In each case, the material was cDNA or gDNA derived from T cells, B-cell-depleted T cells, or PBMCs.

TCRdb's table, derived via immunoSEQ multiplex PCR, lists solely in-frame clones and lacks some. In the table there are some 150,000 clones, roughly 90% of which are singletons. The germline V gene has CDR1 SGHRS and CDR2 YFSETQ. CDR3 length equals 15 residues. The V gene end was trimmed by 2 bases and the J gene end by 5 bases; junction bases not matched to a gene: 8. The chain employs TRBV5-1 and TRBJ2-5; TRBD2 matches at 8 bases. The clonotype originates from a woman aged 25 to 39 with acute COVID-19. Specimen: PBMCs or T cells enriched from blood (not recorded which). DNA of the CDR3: TGCGCCAGCAGCTTCCTCAGCGGGAGCGATGAGACCCAGTACTTC. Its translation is CASSFLSGSDETQYF.